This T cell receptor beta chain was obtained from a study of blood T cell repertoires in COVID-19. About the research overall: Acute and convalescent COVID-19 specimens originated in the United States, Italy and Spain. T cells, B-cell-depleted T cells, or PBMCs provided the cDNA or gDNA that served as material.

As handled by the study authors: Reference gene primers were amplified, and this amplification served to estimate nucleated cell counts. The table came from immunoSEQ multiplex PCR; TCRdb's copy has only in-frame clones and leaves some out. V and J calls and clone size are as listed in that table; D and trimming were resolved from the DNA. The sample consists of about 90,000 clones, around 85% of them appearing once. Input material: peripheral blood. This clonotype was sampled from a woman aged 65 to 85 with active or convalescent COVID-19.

The CDR3 sequence is CASSREGSGNQPQHF. CDR3 in DNA: TGTGCCAGCAGCCGAGAGGGGTCAGGGAATCAGCCCCAGCATTTT. The chain links TRBV7-8 to TRBJ1-5, with TRBD1 as a possible D gene (5 bases). V was shortened by 5 bases and J by 4 bases, with 15 bases between the two germline ends. Looked up from germline, CDR1 is SGHVS and CDR2 is FQNEAQ. CDR3 length: 15 amino acids.